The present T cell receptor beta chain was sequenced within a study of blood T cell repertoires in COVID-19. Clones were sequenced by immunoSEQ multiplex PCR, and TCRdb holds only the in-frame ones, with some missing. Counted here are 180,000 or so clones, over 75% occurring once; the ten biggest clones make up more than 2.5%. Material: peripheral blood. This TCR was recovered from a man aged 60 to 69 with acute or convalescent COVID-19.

The CDR3 region is CASSSAGPAYF. CDR3 DNA: TGTGCCAGCAGCTCTGCGGGGCCGGCGTATTTT. This chain connects TRBV5-4 to TRBJ2-3, with a possible D match to TRBD2 (6 bases). Trimming stripped 3 bases from V and 14 bases from J, with 13 bases between. Germline lookup yields CDR1 SGHNT and CDR2 YYREEE (reference sequence). This CDR3 is built from 11 residues.